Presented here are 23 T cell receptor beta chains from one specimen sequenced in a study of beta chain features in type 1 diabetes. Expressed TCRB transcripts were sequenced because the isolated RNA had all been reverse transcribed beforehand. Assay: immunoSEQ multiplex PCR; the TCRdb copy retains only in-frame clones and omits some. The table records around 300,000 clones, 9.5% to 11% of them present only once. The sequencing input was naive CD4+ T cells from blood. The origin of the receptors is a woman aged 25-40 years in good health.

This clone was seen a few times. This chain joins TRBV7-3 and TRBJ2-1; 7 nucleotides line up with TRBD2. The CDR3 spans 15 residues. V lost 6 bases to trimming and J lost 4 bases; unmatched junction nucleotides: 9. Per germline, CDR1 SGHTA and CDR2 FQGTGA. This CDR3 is CASSRPGTTYNEQFF. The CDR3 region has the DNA TGTGCCAGCAGTCGTCCCGGGACTACATACAATGAGCAGTTCTTC.

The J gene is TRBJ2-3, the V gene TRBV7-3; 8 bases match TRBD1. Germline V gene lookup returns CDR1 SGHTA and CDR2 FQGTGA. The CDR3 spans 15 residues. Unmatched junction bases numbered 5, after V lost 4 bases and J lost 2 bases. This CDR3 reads CASSSRTGLTDTQYF. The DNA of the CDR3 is TGTGCCAGCAGCTCAAGGACAGGGCTCACAGATACGCAGTATTTT. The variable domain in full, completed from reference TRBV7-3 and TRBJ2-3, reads GAGVSQTPSNKVTEKGKYVELRCDPISGHTALYWYRQSLGQGPEFLIYFQGTGAADDSGLPNDRFFAVRPEGSVSTLKIQRTERGDSAVYLCASSSRTGLTDTQYFGPGTRLTVL.

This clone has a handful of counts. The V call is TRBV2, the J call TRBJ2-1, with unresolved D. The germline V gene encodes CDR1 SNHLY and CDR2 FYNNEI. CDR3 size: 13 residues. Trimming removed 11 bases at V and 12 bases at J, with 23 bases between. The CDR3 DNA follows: TGTGCCTCAGCCCCTGGAGTCCGACGCGTGCAGTTCTTC. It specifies CASAPGVRRVQFF.

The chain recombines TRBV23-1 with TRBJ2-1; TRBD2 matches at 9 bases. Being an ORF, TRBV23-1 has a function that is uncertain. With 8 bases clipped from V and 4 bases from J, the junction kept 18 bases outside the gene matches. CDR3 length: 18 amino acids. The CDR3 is CASLELSGRTPLYNEQFF. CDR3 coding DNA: TGCGCCAGCCTTGAACTTAGCGGGAGAACCCCCCTATACAATGAGCAGTTCTTC.

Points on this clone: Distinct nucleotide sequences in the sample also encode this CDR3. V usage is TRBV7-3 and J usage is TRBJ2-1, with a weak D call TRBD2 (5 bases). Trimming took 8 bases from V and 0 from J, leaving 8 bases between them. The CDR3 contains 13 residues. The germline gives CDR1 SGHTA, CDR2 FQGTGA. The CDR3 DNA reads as TGTGCCAGCTCGGGGAGCTCCTACAATGAGCAGTTCTTC. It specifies CASSGSSYNEQFF.

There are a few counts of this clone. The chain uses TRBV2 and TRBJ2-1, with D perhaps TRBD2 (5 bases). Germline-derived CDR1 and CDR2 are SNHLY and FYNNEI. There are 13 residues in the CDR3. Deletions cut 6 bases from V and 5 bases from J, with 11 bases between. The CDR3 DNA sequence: TGTGCCAGCAGGTCACGAGGGAACAATGAGCAGTTCTTC. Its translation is CASRSRGNNEQFF.

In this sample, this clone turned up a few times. The CDR3 spells CASSEALWAGGEQYF. In nucleotides, the CDR3 is TGTGCCAGCAGTGAAGCGCTTTGGGCGGGGGGCGAGCAGTACTTC. The V call is TRBV2, the J call TRBJ2-7; 8 positions match TRBD2. V was clipped by 0 bases and J by 6 bases; unmatched bases: 7. Germline lookup yields CDR1 SNHLY and CDR2 FYNNEI. The CDR3 runs 15 residues.

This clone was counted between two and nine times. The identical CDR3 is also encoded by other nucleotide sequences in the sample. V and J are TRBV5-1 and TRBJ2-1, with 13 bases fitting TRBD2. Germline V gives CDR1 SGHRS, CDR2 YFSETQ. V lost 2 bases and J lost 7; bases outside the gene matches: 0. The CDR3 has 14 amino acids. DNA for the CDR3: TGCGCCAGCAGCTTACTAGCGGGAGGGAATGAGCAGTTCTTC. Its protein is CASSLLAGGNEQFF.

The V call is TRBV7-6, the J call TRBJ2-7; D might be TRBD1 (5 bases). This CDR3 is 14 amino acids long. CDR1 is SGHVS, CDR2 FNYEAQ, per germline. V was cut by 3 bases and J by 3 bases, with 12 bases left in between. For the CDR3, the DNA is TGTGCCAGCAGCTTGGGGCTAGAAGTCTACGAGCAGTACTTC. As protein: CASSLGLEVYEQYF.

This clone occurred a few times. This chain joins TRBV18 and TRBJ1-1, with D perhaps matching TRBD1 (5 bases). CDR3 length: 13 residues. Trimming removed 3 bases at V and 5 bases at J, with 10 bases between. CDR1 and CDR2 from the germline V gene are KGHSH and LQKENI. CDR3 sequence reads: CASSPLGGTEAFF. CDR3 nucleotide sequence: TGTGCCAGCTCACCGTTGGGGGGAACTGAAGCTTTCTTT.

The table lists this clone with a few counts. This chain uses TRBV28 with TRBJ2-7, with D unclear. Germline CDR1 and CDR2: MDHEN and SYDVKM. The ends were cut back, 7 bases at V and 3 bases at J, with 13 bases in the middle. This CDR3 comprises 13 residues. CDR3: CASTATGGYEQYF. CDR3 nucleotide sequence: TGTGCCAGCACCGCTACTGGCGGCTACGAGCAGTACTTC.

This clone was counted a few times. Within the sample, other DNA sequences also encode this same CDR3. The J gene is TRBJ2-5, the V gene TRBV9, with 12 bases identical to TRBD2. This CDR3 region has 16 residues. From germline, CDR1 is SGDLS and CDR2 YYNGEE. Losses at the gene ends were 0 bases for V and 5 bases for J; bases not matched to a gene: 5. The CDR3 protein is CASSVGLAGVGETQYF. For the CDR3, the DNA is TGTGCCAGCAGCGTAGGACTAGCGGGAGTAGGGGAGACCCAGTACTTC.

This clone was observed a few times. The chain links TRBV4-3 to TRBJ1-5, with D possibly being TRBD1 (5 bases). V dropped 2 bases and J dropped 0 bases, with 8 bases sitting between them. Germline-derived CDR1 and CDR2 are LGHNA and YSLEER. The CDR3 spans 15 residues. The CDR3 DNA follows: TGCGCCAGCAGCCAACAACAGGATAGCAATCAGCCCCAGCATTTT. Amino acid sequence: CASSQQQDSNQPQHF.

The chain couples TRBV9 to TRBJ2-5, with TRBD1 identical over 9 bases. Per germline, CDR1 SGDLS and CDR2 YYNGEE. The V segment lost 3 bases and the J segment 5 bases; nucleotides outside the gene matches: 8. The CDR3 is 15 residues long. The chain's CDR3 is CASSAAGTGLETQYF. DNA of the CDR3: TGTGCCAGCAGCGCCGCCGGGACAGGGCTTGAGACCCAGTACTTC.

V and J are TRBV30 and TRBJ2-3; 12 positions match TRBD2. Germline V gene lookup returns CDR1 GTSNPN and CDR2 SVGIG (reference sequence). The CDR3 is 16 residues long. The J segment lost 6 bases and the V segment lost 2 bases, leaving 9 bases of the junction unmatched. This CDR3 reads CAWSTLAGGRGDTQYF. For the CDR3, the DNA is TGTGCCTGGAGTACACTAGCGGGAGGCCGGGGGGATACGCAGTATTTT. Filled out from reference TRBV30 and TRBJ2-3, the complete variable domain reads SQTIHQWPATLVQPVGSPLSLECTVEGTSNPNLYWYRQAAGRGLQLLFYSVGIGQISSEVPQNLSASRPQDRQFILSSKKLLLSDSGFYLCAWSTLAGGRGDTQYFGPGTRLTVL.

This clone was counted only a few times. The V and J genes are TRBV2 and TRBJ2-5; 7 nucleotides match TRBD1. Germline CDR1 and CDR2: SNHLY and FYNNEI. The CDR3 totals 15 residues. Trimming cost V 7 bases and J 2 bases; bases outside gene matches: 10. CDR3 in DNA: TGTGCCAGCACCTCCGGGACAGCGTTACAAGAGACCCAGTACTTC. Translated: CASTSGTALQETQYF.

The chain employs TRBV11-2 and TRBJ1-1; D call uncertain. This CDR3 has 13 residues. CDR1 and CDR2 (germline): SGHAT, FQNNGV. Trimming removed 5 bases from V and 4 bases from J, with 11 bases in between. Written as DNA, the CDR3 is TGTGCCAGCAGCGCAGACGCAGGCACTGAAGCTTTCTTT. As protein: CASSADAGTEAFF.

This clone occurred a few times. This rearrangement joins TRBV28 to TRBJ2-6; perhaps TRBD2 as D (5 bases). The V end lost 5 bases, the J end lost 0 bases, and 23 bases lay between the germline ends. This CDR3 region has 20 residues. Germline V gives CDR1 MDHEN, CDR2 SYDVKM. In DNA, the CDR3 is TGTGCCAGCAGTGGGAGTGAGGGCAGAAATACTCACTCTGGGGCCAACGTCCTGACTTTC. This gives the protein CASSGSEGRNTHSGANVLTF.

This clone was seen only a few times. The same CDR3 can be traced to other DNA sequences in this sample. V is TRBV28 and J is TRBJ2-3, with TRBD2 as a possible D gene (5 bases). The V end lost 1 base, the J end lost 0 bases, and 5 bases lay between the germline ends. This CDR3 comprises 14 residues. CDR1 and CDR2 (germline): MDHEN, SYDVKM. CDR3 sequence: CASSLSGSTDTQYF. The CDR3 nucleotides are TGTGCCAGCAGTTTATCGGGAAGCACAGATACGCAGTATTTT.

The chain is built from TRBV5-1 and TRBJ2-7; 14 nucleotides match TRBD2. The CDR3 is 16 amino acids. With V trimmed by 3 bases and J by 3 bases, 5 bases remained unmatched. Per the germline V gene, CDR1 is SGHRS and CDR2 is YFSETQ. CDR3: CASSSGTSGSLYEQYF. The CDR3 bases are TGCGCCAGCAGCTCCGGGACTAGCGGGAGTCTCTACGAGCAGTACTTC.

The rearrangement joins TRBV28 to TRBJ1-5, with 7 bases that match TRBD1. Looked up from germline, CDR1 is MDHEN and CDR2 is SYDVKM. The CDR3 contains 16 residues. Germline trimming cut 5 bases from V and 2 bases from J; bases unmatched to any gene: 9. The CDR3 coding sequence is TGTGCCAGCAGTCCGTACCGACAGGGAGGCAATCAGCCCCAGCATTTT. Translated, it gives CASSPYRQGGNQPQHF.

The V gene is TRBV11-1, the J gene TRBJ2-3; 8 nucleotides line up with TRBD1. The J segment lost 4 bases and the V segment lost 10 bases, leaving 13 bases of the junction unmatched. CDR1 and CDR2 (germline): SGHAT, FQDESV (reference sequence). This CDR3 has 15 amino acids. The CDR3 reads CATDLGTGMADTQYF. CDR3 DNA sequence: TGTGCCACCGACCTAGGGACAGGCATGGCAGATACGCAGTATTTT.

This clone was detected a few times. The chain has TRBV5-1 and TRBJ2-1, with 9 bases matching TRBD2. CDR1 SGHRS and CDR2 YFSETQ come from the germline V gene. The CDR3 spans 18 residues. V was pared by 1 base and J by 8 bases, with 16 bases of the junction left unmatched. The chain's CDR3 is CASSLSSPAAGGDHEQFF. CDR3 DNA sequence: TGCGCCAGCAGCTTGTCCTCCCCTGCCGCGGGAGGGGATCATGAGCAGTTCTTC.